What follows are 27 T cell receptor beta chains derived from one specimen sequenced in a study of T-cell memory formation after mild COVID-19. TCRdb redid the calling of the 5' RACE reads with MiXCR, one entry per CDR3 protein. The sample yields fewer than 350,000 distinct CDR3 sequences, roughly 15% seen once. Sequences were obtained from PBMCs or a T cell subset sorted from them (not recorded which). The source is a young man who had mild COVID-19 (a few samples of this study predate the infection). Cell type and time point are not known.

V usage is TRBV12-3 or TRBV12-4 and J usage is TRBJ2-5; D gene uncertain. The V gene lost 3 bases and the J gene lost 4 bases, with 9 bases spanning the gap. The CDR3 spans 13 residues. The CDR3 spells CASSLRQLETQYF. The CDR3 DNA reads as TGTGCCAGCAGTTTGCGGCAGTTAGAGACCCAGTACTTC.

The chain joins TRBV10-3 to TRBJ1-5, with unresolved D. Looked up from germline, CDR1 is ENHRY and CDR2 is SYGVKD. Trimming stripped 3 bases from V and 0 bases from J, with 6 bases between. This CDR3 is 14 amino acids long. CDR3 bases: TGTGCCATCAGTGAAGGGTATAGCAATCAGCCCCAGCATTTT. It is translated as CAISEGYSNQPQHF.

This clonotype was found many times. The chain links TRBV7-8 to TRBJ2-3; D is perhaps TRBD2 (7 bases). CDR3 length: 15 amino acids. The germline V gene has CDR1 SGHVS and CDR2 FQNEAQ. V was cut by 5 bases and J by 3 bases, with 15 bases left in between. The CDR3 spells CASSRGGAMTDTQYF. CDR3 nucleotides: TGTGCCAGCAGCCGTGGGGGGGCGATGACAGATACGCAGTATTTT.

This clonotype has more than one count but fewer than ten. This chain uses TRBV5-1 with TRBJ2-5, with D tentatively TRBD1 (6 bases). The CDR3 has 13 amino acids. V was shortened by 4 bases and J by 5 bases, with 12 bases between the two germline ends. The germline gives CDR1 SGHRS, CDR2 YFSETQ. Written as DNA, the CDR3 is TGCGCCAGCAGCACACAGGGTAGGGAGACCCAGTACTTC. It is translated as CASSTQGRETQYF.

The chain carries TRBV27 and TRBJ1-1; D remains ambiguous. Per the germline V gene, CDR1 is MNHEY and CDR2 is SMNVEV (reference sequence). This CDR3 contains 14 residues. V lost 3 bases and J lost 3, with 11 bases in between. The CDR3 protein is CASSFSAPYTEAFF. The CDR3 nucleotides are TGTGCCAGCAGTTTTTCCGCACCGTACACTGAAGCTTTCTTT.

This clonotype was seen only a few times. The gene calls are TRBV23-1 and TRBJ1-6, with D tentatively TRBD1 (6 bases). TRBV23-1 is labeled an ORF, and its function is uncertain. This CDR3 comprises 13 residues. V was pared by 7 bases and J by 13 bases, with 17 bases between. CDR3 region: CASTHSRDNPLHF. CDR3 sequence (DNA): TGCGCCAGCACCCACTCGAGGGACAATCCCCTCCACTTT.

This clonotype appeared a few times. This rearrangement joins TRBV18 to TRBJ2-1, with a tentative D call TRBD2 (7 bases). The V gene's germline CDR1 is KGHSH and CDR2 LQKENI. The CDR3 consists of 15 residues. Trimming removed 3 bases from V and 3 bases from J, with 12 bases in between. In DNA, the CDR3 is TGTGCCAGCTCACCGGGGGGGCCGGGCTACAATGAGCAGTTCTTC. Amino acid sequence: CASSPGGPGYNEQFF.

This chain joins TRBV19 and TRBJ2-1; D is ambiguous. This CDR3 is built from 15 residues. Germline CDR1 is LNHDA and CDR2 is SQIVND (reference sequence). V lost 3 bases and J lost 8, with 17 bases in between. The CDR3 DNA follows: TGTGCCAGTAGTATTGGGCTCGGGCCCTGGGATGAGCAGTTCTTC. It specifies CASSIGLGPWDEQFF.

The V call is TRBV20-1, the J call TRBJ2-7; 8 positions match TRBD2. Trimming took 2 bases from V and 6 from J; bases not matched to a gene: 6. Germline V CDR1 and CDR2: DFQATT, SNEGSKA (reference sequence). The CDR3 is 13 residues long. CDR3 sequence reads: CSARRGLGLEQYF. The CDR3 DNA follows: TGCAGTGCTAGACGGGGACTAGGTCTCGAGCAGTACTTC.

This clonotype was recorded a few times. The chain couples TRBV4-1 to TRBJ1-1; D is unclear. This CDR3 has 13 residues. Germline-derived CDR1 and CDR2 are MGHRA and YSYEKL. The V gene lost 1 base and the J gene lost 5 bases, with 8 bases spanning the gap. The CDR3 loop is CASSQVGRTEAFF. CDR3 in DNA: TGCGCCAGCAGCCAAGTCGGACGGACTGAAGCTTTCTTT.

In its sample, this clonotype was seen a few times. The rearrangement joins TRBV10-2 to TRBJ1-1, with a weak D call TRBD1 (6 bases). V lost 3 bases to trimming and J lost 5 bases, with 13 bases between them. The length of the CDR3 is 14 residues. Per germline, CDR1 WSHSY and CDR2 SAAADI. CDR3 nucleotides: TGCGCCAGCAGTGACTACCAGGGGTGGACTGAAGCTTTCTTT. Its translation: CASSDYQGWTEAFF.

This clonotype was seen only a few times. The chain carries TRBV7-9 and TRBJ1-4; possibly TRBD1 for D (6 bases). In germline, CDR1 is SEHNR, CDR2 FQNEAQ (reference sequence). The germline V and J ends were trimmed by 0 bases and 9 bases, with 14 bases remaining between them. This CDR3 contains 15 residues. Written as DNA, the CDR3 is TGTGCCAGCAGCTTAGCTAAGGGGGACGATCAAAAACTGTTTTTT. This codes for CASSLAKGDDQKLFF. Supplemented by reference TRBV7-9 and TRBJ1-4, the full variable domain reads DTGVSQNPRHKITKRGQNVTFRCDPISEHNRLYWYRQTLGQGPEFLTYFQNEAQLEKSRLLSDRFSAERPKGSFSTLEIQRTEQGDSAMYLCASSLAKGDDQKLFFGSGTQLSVL.

This rearrangement joins TRBV4-2 to TRBJ2-3, with D perhaps given as TRBD1 or TRBD2 (5 bases each). Germline V gene lookup returns CDR1 LGHNA and CDR2 YNFKEQ. V lost 2 bases and J 6 bases, leaving 15 bases between the germline ends. The CDR3 is made up of 15 amino acids. CDR3 DNA: TGTGCCAGCAGCCAACAATGGACTGAGGGGGATACGCAGTATTTT. Translation: CASSQQWTEGDTQYF.

This clonotype was seen a handful of times. V usage is TRBV15 and J usage is TRBJ1-5; no clear D. Trimming took 0 bases from V and 0 from J, leaving 12 bases between them. The CDR3 spans 17 residues. CDR1 and CDR2 from the germline V gene are LNHNV and YYDKDF (reference sequence). In DNA form, the CDR3 reads TGTGCCACCAGCAGAGATTGGGGAGTGGCTAGCAATCAGCCCCAGCATTTT. Its protein product is CATSRDWGVASNQPQHF.

The chain couples TRBV6-5 to TRBJ2-7; 8 bases are shared with TRBD2. V trimming: 10 bases; J trimming: 6 bases; junction bases outside the gene matches: 14. Germline CDR1 reads MNHEY; CDR2 reads SVGAGI. The CDR3 runs to 14 residues. The DNA of the CDR3 is TGTGCCACCCGGGGGGGGGCAGGGATTTTCGAGCAGTACGTC. It specifies CATRGGAGIFEQYV.

The genes are TRBV5-1 and TRBJ2-5; D possibly corresponds to TRBD2 (5 bases). The germline V gene encodes CDR1 SGHRS and CDR2 YFSETQ. V was shortened by 0 bases and J by 7 bases, with 13 bases between the two germline ends. This CDR3 comprises 14 residues. The DNA for the CDR3 is TGCGCCAGCAGCTTGGAAGCGGCCTCGGGGACCCAGTACTTC. It yields the protein CASSLEAASGTQYF.

In its sample, this clonotype was seen a few times. The V gene is TRBV20-1, the J gene TRBJ2-3, with 12 nucleotides matching TRBD2. CDR1 and CDR2 from the germline V gene are DFQATT and SNEGSKA (reference sequence). Trimming at V came to 6 bases and at J to 5 bases, leaving 9 bases not matched to a gene. There are 15 residues in the CDR3. As DNA, the CDR3 is TGCAGTGCACCCGGGACTAGCGGGTCGGTAGATACGCAGTATTTT. Residues: CSAPGTSGSVDTQYF.

The rearrangement uses TRBV6-1 and TRBJ1-2, with D uncertain. The length of the CDR3 is 12 residues. V shed 1 base and J shed 7 bases, with 7 bases lying between them. CDR1 and CDR2 from the germline V gene are MNHNS and SASEGT. CDR3: CASSEGESGYTF. CDR3 DNA sequence: TGTGCCAGCAGTGAAGGGGAGAGTGGCTACACCTTC.

This clonotype was seen many times. The chain joins TRBV6-2 or TRBV6-3 to TRBJ2-5; 10 bases agree with TRBD2. Germline lookup yields CDR1 MNHEY and CDR2 SVGEGT. V gave up 4 bases and J gave up 5 bases; unmatched junction bases: 10. The CDR3 has 16 amino acids. The CDR3 is CASSFGLAAYMETQYF. In nucleotides, the CDR3 is TGTGCCAGCAGTTTTGGACTAGCGGCGTACATGGAGACCCAGTACTTC.

This CDR3 is CATREDILTEAFF. In DNA, the CDR3 is TGTGCCACCAGGGAGGATATCCTTACTGAAGCTTTCTTT. The rearrangement links TRBV12-3 or TRBV12-4 to TRBJ1-1, with D maybe TRBD1 (5 bases). Trimming stripped 10 bases from V and 5 bases from J, with 17 bases between. This CDR3 has 13 amino acids.

The V call is TRBV12-3 or TRBV12-4, the J call TRBJ1-6; D is unclear. This CDR3 region has 15 residues. V dropped 6 bases and J dropped 2 bases, with 11 bases sitting between them. CDR3 amino acids: CASSSRSTYNSPLHF. The CDR3 DNA reads as TGTGCCAGCAGCTCCCGAAGCACCTATAATTCACCCCTCCACTTT.

This clonotype has a handful of counts. The rearrangement links TRBV6-6 to TRBJ1-4; no definite D call. Trimming pared 6 bases from V and 7 bases from J, leaving 12 bases between. CDR3 length: 13 amino acids. The germline CDR1 and CDR2 sequences are MNHNY and SVGAGI (reference sequence). The CDR3 coding sequence is TGTGCCAGCAGGGGCGCGGACGGTGAAAAACTGTTTTTT. Its protein product is CASRGADGEKLFF.

This clonotype came up once. The chain carries TRBV7-2 and TRBJ2-5; D may correspond to TRBD1 or TRBD2 (5 bases each). V lost 3 bases and J 6 bases, leaving 11 bases between the germline ends. Germline lookup yields CDR1 SGHTA and CDR2 FQGNSA. The length of the CDR3 is 13 residues. The CDR3 here is CASSFARGQTQYF. The CDR3 bases are TGTGCCAGCAGCTTCGCTCGGGGACAGACCCAGTACTTC.

The rearrangement joins TRBV2 to TRBJ1-5; TRBD1 aligns across 7 bases. The length of the CDR3 is 14 residues. V lost 7 bases and J lost 1; bases outside the gene matches: 4. CDR1 is SNHLY, CDR2 FYNNEI, per germline. The CDR3 loop is CASKIRGSNQPQHF. CDR3 bases: TGTGCCAGCAAGATCAGGGGGAGCAATCAGCCCCAGCATTTT.

This clonotype was recorded many times. J is TRBJ2-7 and V is TRBV12-3 or TRBV12-4, with 12 bases fitting TRBD2. This CDR3 has 15 residues. V shed 7 bases and J 3 bases; nucleotides not matched to a gene: 7. CDR3: CASKSRLAGVYEQYF. As DNA, the CDR3 is TGTGCCAGCAAGTCCCGACTAGCGGGGGTCTACGAGCAGTACTTC.

This clonotype turned up a few times. V usage is TRBV7-2 and J usage is TRBJ1-2, with a weak D call TRBD1 (6 bases). CDR3 length: 16 residues. Germline CDR1 SGHTA, CDR2 FQGNSA. Trimming stripped 1 base from V and 8 bases from J, with 20 bases between. For the CDR3, the DNA is TGTGCCAGCAGCTTAGTAGGGGTGGGGGGCGGACGCGGCTACACCTTC. Translation gives CASSLVGVGGGRGYTF.

There are many counts of this clonotype. The J gene is TRBJ2-5, the V gene TRBV18, with D maybe TRBD2 (5 bases). The germline gives CDR1 KGHSH, CDR2 LQKENI. V was cut by 6 bases and J by 0 bases, with 8 bases left in between. The length of the CDR3 is 13 residues. In DNA, the CDR3 is TGTGCCAGCTCTCCCGGGAACCAAGAGACCCAGTACTTC. It yields the protein CASSPGNQETQYF.